The 20 T cell receptor beta chains below come from one sample, sequenced in a study of blood T cell repertoires in COVID-19. Generated by immunoSEQ multiplex PCR, the TCRdb table keeps only in-frame clones and is missing some. The data contain about 220,000 clones, approximately 80% of them seen just once; the ten biggest clones take up 1.3%. Sequenced input: PBMCs or T cells enriched from blood (not recorded which). Receptors originate from a woman in her 40s with acute COVID-19.

The chain carries TRBV28 and TRBJ1-2, with TRBD1 identical over 7 bases. The CDR3 spans 12 residues. J lost 4 bases, V lost 10 bases, and 6 bases had no gene match. The germline V gene has CDR1 MDHEN and CDR2 SYDVKM. CDR3 sequence (DNA): TGTGCCACCACGACAGGGTTCTATGGCTACACCTTC. This codes for CATTTGFYGYTF.

The gene calls are TRBV27 and TRBJ1-1; 11 nucleotides line up with TRBD1. The CDR3 runs 13 residues. The J segment lost 10 bases and the V segment lost 4 bases, leaving 5 bases of the junction unmatched. CDR1 MNHEY and CDR2 SMNVEV come from the germline V gene (reference sequence). The CDR3 DNA sequence: TGTGCCAGCAGTTGGGGGACAGGGGGTGTAGCTTTCTTT. Encoded protein: CASSWGTGGVAFF.

The chain links TRBV18 to TRBJ1-1; 7 bases align to TRBD1. J lost 1 base, V lost 3 bases, and 8 bases had no gene match. The germline CDR1 and CDR2 sequences are KGHSH and LQKENI. The CDR3 is made up of 16 amino acids. This chain's CDR3 is CASSPPGQRRNTEAFF. The CDR3 DNA follows: TGTGCCAGCTCACCCCCGGGACAGAGGAGGAACACTGAAGCTTTCTTT.

The chain links TRBV2 to TRBJ2-6; a weak D match, TRBD2 (5 bases). Germline CDR1 SNHLY, CDR2 FYNNEI. This CDR3 contains 14 residues. V was trimmed by 4 bases and J by 5 bases, leaving 9 bases between them. The CDR3 region is CASSVTGWANVLTF. In DNA, the CDR3 is TGTGCCAGCAGTGTGACGGGGTGGGCCAACGTCCTGACTTTC.

CDR3 coding DNA: TGTGCCAGCTCACCACTTGGGGAGGGAAGCACAGATACGCAGTATTTT. Translation gives CASSPLGEGSTDTQYF. The chain joins TRBV18 to TRBJ2-3, with TRBD2 matching 7 bases. CDR3 size: 16 residues. The V gene end was trimmed by 1 base and the J gene end by 0 bases; junction bases not matched to a gene: 4. Germline-derived CDR1 and CDR2 are KGHSH and LQKENI.

V usage is TRBV9 and J usage is TRBJ1-3; 7 bases are shared with TRBD1. Trimming cost V 3 bases and J 0 bases; bases outside gene matches: 3. The CDR3 spans 15 residues. CDR1 and CDR2 from the germline V gene are SGDLS and YYNGEE. CDR3 region: CASSGQGGSGNTIYF. The CDR3 coding sequence is TGTGCCAGCAGCGGACAGGGCGGCTCTGGAAACACCATATATTTT.

This clone was recorded once. The V gene is TRBV9, the J gene TRBJ2-2, with D possibly matching TRBD2 (6 bases). The CDR3 contains 13 residues. The ends were cut back, 5 bases at V and 2 bases at J, with 7 bases in the middle. The germline V gene encodes CDR1 SGDLS and CDR2 YYNGEE. The CDR3 loop reads CASRGGNTGELFF. Here the CDR3 DNA reads TGTGCCAGCAGGGGAGGCAACACCGGGGAGCTGTTTTTT.

With respect to this clone: Other nucleotide sequences from this sample produce the same CDR3. The gene calls are TRBV7-2 and TRBJ2-1, with 8 bases fitting TRBD2. Trimming took 5 bases from V and 9 from J; bases not matched to a gene: 3. In germline, CDR1 is SGHTA, CDR2 FQGNSA. The CDR3 contains 12 residues. CDR3 loop: CASSLGRGEQFF. The CDR3, as DNA: TGTGCCAGCAGCCTCGGGAGGGGTGAGCAGTTCTTC.

The chain has TRBV21-1 and TRBJ1-1; the DNA was not used to check the table's D call, TRBD1. TRBV21-1 is listed as a pseudogene. CDR3 size: 13 residues. The CDR3 nucleotides read TGTGCCAGAGAGGACAGGGGGCGAGGTGAAGCTTTCTTT. Protein: CAREDRGRGEAFF.

On this clone: Distinct nucleotide sequences in the sample also encode this CDR3. The gene calls are TRBV7-9 and TRBJ1-4, with TRBD1 identical over 9 bases. Germline trimming cut 3 bases from V and 4 bases from J; bases unmatched to any gene: 0. CDR3 length: 14 amino acids. Germline assignment: CDR1 SEHNR and CDR2 FQNEAQ (reference sequence). The CDR3 region is CASSLGQGNEKLFF. CDR3 DNA: TGTGCCAGCAGCTTGGGACAGGGTAATGAAAAACTGTTTTTT.

For the CDR3, the DNA is TGTGCCAGCAGTTTATCGAGTGGGACAGGGGCCACCCAGTACTTC. Encoded protein: CASSLSSGTGATQYF. The J gene is TRBJ2-5, the V gene TRBV27, with 10 bases lining up with TRBD1. V lost 0 bases to trimming and J lost 8 bases; unmatched junction nucleotides: 6. The CDR3 covers 15 residues. In germline, CDR1 is MNHEY, CDR2 SMNVEV (reference sequence).

The chain joins TRBV5-4 to TRBJ2-1; TRBD1 agrees at 11 bases. After removal of 5 bases from V and 9 bases from J, the junction contained 4 bases not matched to a gene. CDR1 SGHNT and CDR2 YYREEE come from the germline V gene (reference sequence). The CDR3 length is 13 residues. The CDR3 coding sequence is TGTGCCAGCAGAAGGACAGGGGGCGGTGAGCAGTTCTTC. It is translated as CASRRTGGGEQFF.

This clone was seen ten or more times. V is TRBV6-5 and J is TRBJ1-2; 7 bases are a match to TRBD1. Germline-derived CDR1 and CDR2 are MNHEY and SVGAGI. There are 14 residues in the CDR3. The junction had 4 bases not matched to a gene; V was cut back by 4 bases and J by 2 bases. In nucleotides, the CDR3 is TGTGCCAGCAGTTCGTACAGGGGCAACTATGGCTACACCTTC. Translating it yields CASSSYRGNYGYTF.

CDR3 in amino acids: CASSFAGLGNTGELFF. The CDR3 nucleotides read TGCGCCAGCAGCTTTGCGGGACTAGGGAACACCGGGGAGCTGTTTTTT. The chain employs TRBV5-1 and TRBJ2-2, with TRBD2 matching over 8 bases. CDR1 SGHRS and CDR2 YFSETQ come from the germline V gene. V lost 2 bases, J lost 1 base, and 4 bases stayed unmatched. This CDR3 comprises 16 residues. The whole variable domain, remainder taken from reference TRBV5-1 and TRBJ2-2, is KAGVTQTPRYLIKTRGQQVTLSCSPISGHRSVSWYQQTPGQGLQFLFEYFSETQRNKGNFPGRFSGRQFSNSRSEMNVSTLELGDSALYLCASSFAGLGNTGELFFGEGSRLTVL.

The V gene is TRBV9, the J gene TRBJ1-2; 10 bases agree with TRBD1. V trimming: 0 bases; J trimming: 4 bases; junction bases outside the gene matches: 15. This CDR3 comprises 19 residues. Germline V gene sequence: CDR1 SGDLS, CDR2 YYNGEE. The CDR3 protein is CASSVATDWTGGEVYGYTF. The CDR3 DNA sequence: TGTGCCAGCAGCGTAGCTACCGATTGGACAGGGGGGGAGGTCTATGGCTACACCTTC.

This sequence joins TRBV30 and TRBJ2-5, with 11 bases that match TRBD2. Germline CDR1 reads GTSNPN; CDR2 reads SVGIG (reference sequence). The CDR3 spans 15 residues. The ends lost 2 bases at V and 7 bases at J; junction bases unmatched: 9. CDR3 amino acids: CAWSTALAGAGTQYF. The DNA for the CDR3 is TGTGCCTGGAGTACTGCACTAGCGGGAGCGGGGACCCAGTACTTC.

This clone has a handful of counts. The chain uses TRBV12-3 or TRBV12-4 and TRBJ1-1; TRBD1 aligns across 9 bases. Trimming at V came to 5 bases and at J to 9 bases, leaving 7 bases not matched to a gene. This CDR3 has 13 residues. CDR3: CASSAGTGSKAFF. CDR3 DNA: TGTGCCAGCAGTGCCGGGACAGGGTCTAAAGCTTTCTTT.

The chain has TRBV27 and TRBJ1-1; D remains ambiguous. Germline values: CDR1 MNHEY, CDR2 SMNVEV (reference sequence). V was trimmed by 5 bases and J by 0 bases, leaving 16 bases between them. CDR3 size: 16 residues. The CDR3 region is CASSPDEVRMNTEAFF. The CDR3 coding sequence is TGTGCCAGCAGTCCAGACGAGGTGCGGATGAACACTGAAGCTTTCTTT.

This clone has only one observation. V and J are TRBV7-3 and TRBJ2-1, with TRBD2 matching over 10 bases. The CDR3 length is 17 residues. With 4 bases clipped from V and 2 bases from J, the junction kept 8 bases outside the gene matches. The V gene's germline CDR1 is SGHTA and CDR2 FQGTGA. CDR3 nucleotides: TGTGCCAGCAGCTACGCCGGGACTAGCGTCCCCTACAATGAGCAGTTCTTC. This codes for CASSYAGTSVPYNEQFF.

J is TRBJ2-2 and V is TRBV19; TRBD2 matches at 8 bases. The CDR3 length is 15 residues. Per the germline V gene, CDR1 is LNHDA and CDR2 is SQIVND (reference sequence). Trimming cost V 9 bases and J 0 bases; bases outside gene matches: 6. DNA for the CDR3: TGTGCCAGCCGGGAGGGCGGTTCGAACACCGGGGAGCTGTTTTTT. This codes for CASREGGSNTGELFF.